The 24 T cell receptor beta chains below come from one sample, sequenced in a study of T cell repertoires in cytomegalovirus infection. One entry per CDR3 protein, called by TCRdb with MiXCR from the reads. The sample holds around 200,000 distinct CDR3 sequences, around two fifths seen once. Their cognate antigens are unknown. Sequencing was performed on CD8+ T cells from cultured PBMCs, taken from culture after CMV antigen stimulation. These receptors came from a human donor in good health (CMV status not recorded). Some clones in this sample may be carry-over from other donors' samples.

V and J are TRBV11-2 and TRBJ1-2, with 7 positions matching TRBD1. Per germline, CDR1 SGHAT and CDR2 FQNNGV. The trim removed 0 bases at V and 4 bases at J, leaving 5 bases unmatched. The CDR3 totals 15 residues. The CDR3: CASSLDQGGIYGYTF. The CDR3 region has the DNA TGTGCCAGCAGCTTAGATCAGGGGGGAATCTATGGCTACACCTTC.

A few counts support this clonotype. The rearrangement links TRBV28 to TRBJ2-5; 8 bases match TRBD2. The germline V gene encodes CDR1 MDHEN and CDR2 SYDVKM. After removal of 6 bases from V and 4 bases from J, the junction contained 16 bases not matched to a gene. CDR3 length: 17 amino acids. This CDR3 reads CASRTERGGMNGETQYF. CDR3 nucleotides: TGTGCCAGCAGGACGGAACGGGGGGGGATGAATGGAGAGACCCAGTACTTC.

This clonotype was recorded many times. The chain has TRBV3-1 and TRBJ2-7, with D perhaps matching TRBD1 (5 bases). The V end lost 10 bases, the J end lost 3 bases, and 16 bases lay between the germline ends. The germline V gene has CDR1 LGHDT and CDR2 YNNKEL (reference sequence). The CDR3 runs to 13 residues. CDR3 DNA sequence: TGTGCCATCGCTCAAGGGGTTCTCTACGAGCAGTACTTC. Protein product: CAIAQGVLYEQYF.

The chain uses TRBV11-2 and TRBJ2-3, with 15 bases fitting TRBD2. Germline V gives CDR1 SGHAT, CDR2 FQNNGV. V shed 5 bases, J shed 6 bases, and the junction held 6 bases outside the gene matches. CDR3 size: 16 residues. In nucleotides, the CDR3 is TGTGCCAGCAGCCAGAGGACTAGCGGGAGGGGGGATACGCAGTATTTT. As protein: CASSQRTSGRGDTQYF.

This chain uses TRBV19 with TRBJ1-5; 8 nucleotides align to TRBD1. This CDR3 has 15 amino acids. Germline-derived CDR1 and CDR2 are LNHDA and SQIVND (reference sequence). V lost 3 bases, J lost 0 bases, and 1 base stayed unmatched. CDR3: CASSMDRDSNQPQHF. The CDR3 region has the DNA TGTGCCAGTAGTATGGACAGGGATAGCAATCAGCCCCAGCATTTT.

This clonotype was picked up one time. This chain uses TRBV6-6 with TRBJ1-3; tentative D call: TRBD1 (5 bases). The CDR3 is 14 residues long. V was clipped by 0 bases and J by 2 bases, with 5 bases between them. Germline CDR1 is MNHNY and CDR2 is SVGAGI (reference sequence). The CDR3 region is CASSYSGAGNTIYF. CDR3 sequence (DNA): TGTGCCAGCAGTTACTCGGGGGCTGGAAACACCATATATTTT.

The rearrangement links TRBV7-9 to TRBJ1-1; D may be TRBD1 (6 bases). CDR1 SEHNR and CDR2 FQNEAQ come from the germline V gene (reference sequence). The CDR3 is 14 amino acids. Trimming left V 6 bases short and J 3 bases short, with 14 bases between. The chain's CDR3 is CASRVTGGDTEAFF. The CDR3 coding sequence is TGTGCCAGCAGGGTGACAGGAGGCGACACTGAAGCTTTCTTT.

This clonotype was counted many times. This chain joins TRBV12-3 or TRBV12-4 and TRBJ2-1; TRBD2 agrees at 8 bases. Trimming took 1 base from V and 9 from J; bases not matched to a gene: 14. The CDR3 runs 17 residues. CDR3: CASSLVWGLGPSGEQFF. The CDR3 DNA follows: TGTGCCAGCAGTTTAGTCTGGGGACTAGGACCTTCTGGTGAGCAGTTCTTC.

This clonotype has ten or more counts. The chain carries TRBV7-8 and TRBJ2-3, with 11 bases aligning to TRBD2. This CDR3 comprises 15 residues. Looked up from germline, CDR1 is SGHVS and CDR2 is FQNEAQ. V shed 6 bases and J 1 base; nucleotides not matched to a gene: 3. CDR3 amino acids: CASRTTSGGTDTQYF. The CDR3 coding sequence is TGTGCCAGCAGGACGACTAGCGGGGGCACAGATACGCAGTATTTT.

The J gene is TRBJ1-2, the V gene TRBV2, with D tentatively TRBD1 (6 bases). The V end lost 10 bases, the J end lost 4 bases, and 19 bases lay between the germline ends. The germline CDR1 and CDR2 sequences are SNHLY and FYNNEI. This CDR3 is built from 14 residues. In DNA form, the CDR3 reads TGTGCCACAGTCCCCGCAGGGGTACGCTATGGCTACACCTTC. The encoded protein is CATVPAGVRYGYTF.

V usage is TRBV11-1 and J usage is TRBJ2-1; 11 nucleotides align to TRBD2. The V gene end was trimmed by 2 bases and the J gene end by 9 bases; junction bases not matched to a gene: 6. Germline assignment: CDR1 SGHAT and CDR2 FQDESV (reference sequence). The CDR3 totals 15 residues. This chain's CDR3 is CASSLIAGGAVEQFF. The CDR3, as DNA: TGTGCCAGCAGCTTAATAGCGGGAGGGGCGGTTGAGCAGTTCTTC.

This clonotype was observed many times. The DNA for the CDR3 is TGTGCCAGCAGTCCCTGGGACTTGGGGGGCAATCAGCCCCAGCATTTT. This translates into CASSPWDLGGNQPQHF. The chain couples TRBV12-3 or TRBV12-4 to TRBJ1-5, with D perhaps matching TRBD1 (5 bases). The CDR3 is 16 residues long. Trimming removed 5 bases from V and 2 bases from J, with 16 bases in between.

This clonotype has more than one count but fewer than ten. The chain combines TRBV7-9 with TRBJ2-7, with 11 bases matching TRBD1. The CDR3 sequence is 14 residues long. The trim removed 7 bases at V and 3 bases at J, leaving 5 bases unmatched. From germline, CDR1 is SEHNR and CDR2 FQNEAQ (reference sequence). The CDR3 loop is CASISGTGGYEQYF. DNA of the CDR3: TGTGCCAGCATATCCGGGACAGGGGGCTACGAGCAGTACTTC.

A few counts support this clonotype. The V gene is TRBV27, the J gene TRBJ2-1, with 9 positions matching TRBD2. This CDR3 has 16 residues. Germline-derived CDR1 and CDR2 are MNHEY and SMNVEV (reference sequence). V was pared by 5 bases and J by 3 bases, with 8 bases of the junction left unmatched. The DNA for the CDR3 is TGTGCCAGCAGTCACCTCGAGCGGGAGGACTACAATGAGCAGTTCTTC. As protein: CASSHLEREDYNEQFF.

In its sample, this clonotype was seen a few times. The V gene is TRBV28, the J gene TRBJ2-1, with 7 bases identical to TRBD1. J gave up 7 bases and V 6 bases, and 9 bases lay outside the gene matches. Germline V gene sequence: CDR1 MDHEN, CDR2 SYDVKM. This CDR3 spans 14 amino acids. The CDR3 sequence: CASSRGGRANEQFF. The CDR3 DNA reads as TGTGCCAGCAGCCGAGGGGGCAGGGCGAATGAGCAGTTCTTC.

The chain is built from TRBV7-4 and TRBJ2-1, with TRBD2 identical over 9 bases. Looked up from germline, CDR1 is SGHVT and CDR2 is SQSDAQ. The V and J ends lost 2 bases and 2 bases, in that order; junction bases with no gene match: 10. The CDR3 is made up of 18 amino acids. CDR3 region: CASSLRGSGTSPYNEQFF. In DNA, the CDR3 is TGTGCCAGCAGCTTACGGGGATCCGGGACTAGCCCCTACAATGAGCAGTTCTTC.

The gene calls are TRBV9 and TRBJ1-3, with TRBD1 matching over 9 bases. V gave up 1 base and J gave up 7 bases; unmatched junction bases: 12. Germline V gene data show CDR1 as SGDLS and CDR2 as YYNGEE. The CDR3 covers 17 residues. CDR3 sequence: CASSVPHSGTGTNTIYF. CDR3 sequence (DNA): TGTGCCAGCAGCGTACCCCACTCCGGGACAGGGACGAACACCATATATTTT. Full variable domain (rest looked up from reference TRBV9 and TRBJ1-3): DSGVTQTPKHLITATGQRVTLRCSPRSGDLSVYWYQQSLDQGLQFLIQYYNGEERAKGNILERFSAQQFPDLHSELNLSSLELGDSALYFCASSVPHSGTGTNTIYFGEGSWLTVV.

This clonotype was seen a handful of times. The chain uses TRBV7-3 and TRBJ2-2, with D uncertain. Trimming pared 1 base from V and 6 bases from J, leaving 3 bases between. The V gene's germline CDR1 is SGHTA and CDR2 FQGTGA. The CDR3 runs 12 residues. The CDR3 DNA sequence: TGTGCCAGCAGCTTAAGGGCCGGGGAGCTGTTTTTT. It is translated as CASSLRAGELFF.

The rearrangement uses TRBV27 and TRBJ1-5; 7 nucleotides line up with TRBD1. The CDR3 is 15 residues long. Germline CDR1 MNHEY, CDR2 SMNVEV (reference sequence). V lost 5 bases and J lost 0; bases outside the gene matches: 4. The CDR3 loop is CASSPGGFSNQPQHF. CDR3 coding DNA: TGTGCCAGCAGTCCAGGGGGTTTTAGCAATCAGCCCCAGCATTTT.

This clonotype has more than one count but fewer than ten. V is TRBV7-9 and J is TRBJ1-2, with D hard to call. V was cut by 5 bases and J by 4 bases, with 11 bases left in between. From germline, CDR1 is SEHNR and CDR2 FQNEAQ (reference sequence). CDR3 length: 13 amino acids. The CDR3 sequence: CASSHVGFYGYTF. The DNA for the CDR3 is TGTGCCAGCAGCCACGTGGGGTTCTATGGCTACACCTTC.

A word on this clonotype: An end of the junction differs from the germline gene, which may be a read error. The J gene is TRBJ2-2, the V gene TRBV4-1; D perhaps matches TRBD2 (6 bases). The V gene's germline CDR1 is MGHRA and CDR2 YSYEKL. The CDR3 runs 21 residues. The CDR3 loop is CASSQEGQGTQRTIRTGELFF. The CDR3 DNA sequence: TGTGCCAGCAGCCAAGAGGGGCAAGGGACTCAACGAACTATAAGGACCGGGGAGCTGTTTTTT.

The V call is TRBV12-3 or TRBV12-4, the J call TRBJ1-1; tentative D call: TRBD1 (5 bases). The CDR3 is 14 residues long. Trimming removed 0 bases from V and 4 bases from J, with 9 bases in between. The CDR3 region has the DNA TGTGCCAGCAGTTTAGCGGGGCAGGCCACTGAAGCTTTCTTT. It encodes CASSLAGQATEAFF.

This clonotype was seen only a few times. This chain links TRBV4-1 with TRBJ2-7, with TRBD2 identical over 8 bases. J was trimmed by 3 bases and V by 2 bases; bases with no gene match: 9. The CDR3 runs to 16 residues. Germline assignment: CDR1 MGHRA and CDR2 YSYEKL. The CDR3, as DNA: TGCGCCAGCAGCCAAACCTCCGGGACTAGGGTCTACGAGCAGTACTTC. Its translation: CASSQTSGTRVYEQYF.

This sequence joins TRBV5-4 and TRBJ2-5; 7 bases map to TRBD2. The CDR3 is 15 amino acids. CDR1 SGHNT and CDR2 YYREEE come from the germline V gene (reference sequence). J lost 2 bases, V lost 4 bases, and 8 bases had no gene match. CDR3 sequence (DNA): TGTGCCAGCAGCCCCCTCCAAGCGGGGCAAGAGACCCAGTACTTC. It is translated as CASSPLQAGQETQYF.